This passage covers 9 T cell receptor beta chains from one sample sequenced in a study of pediatric ulcerative colitis. The protocol was immunoSEQ multiplex PCR, while the TCRdb copy is restricted to in-frame clones and leaves out a portion. The sample includes approximately 60,000 clones, roughly nine tenths of them seen just once. Sequencing was carried out using blood. The source is a boy aged 5-17 years with severe ulcerative colitis.

This clone was detected a few times. This chain joins TRBV27 and TRBJ1-5; tentative D call: TRBD1 (6 bases). The CDR3 has 15 residues. The germline V and J ends were trimmed by 9 bases and 2 bases, with 17 bases remaining between them. The germline V gene encodes CDR1 MNHEY and CDR2 SMNVEV (reference sequence). Written as DNA, the CDR3 is TGTGCCAGTTGGTCAGGACAGATGGGCAATCAGCCCCAGCATTTT. Residues: CASWSGQMGNQPQHF.

The V and J genes are TRBV9 and TRBJ2-1; 12 nucleotides agree with TRBD2. The V and J ends lost 4 bases and 5 bases, in that order; junction bases with no gene match: 7. Per germline, CDR1 SGDLS and CDR2 YYNGEE. This CDR3 region has 16 residues. The CDR3 spells CASSPLAGGADNEQFF. CDR3 DNA sequence: TGTGCCAGCAGCCCTCTAGCGGGAGGGGCGGACAATGAGCAGTTCTTC. The entire variable domain, with the rest obtained from reference TRBV9 and TRBJ2-1, is as follows: DSGVTQTPKHLITATGQRVTLRCSPRSGDLSVYWYQQSLDQGLQFLIQYYNGEERAKGNILERFSAQQFPDLHSELNLSSLELGDSALYFCASSPLAGGADNEQFFGPGTRLTVL.

In this sample, this clone turned up a few times. The rearrangement joins TRBV7-2 to TRBJ2-2; D is unresolved. The germline V gene encodes CDR1 SGHTA and CDR2 FQGNSA. V was shortened by 2 bases and J by 6 bases, with 7 bases between the two germline ends. The length of the CDR3 is 13 residues. The CDR3 bases are TGTGCCAGCAGCTTACGACGGCCCGGGGAGCTGTTTTTT. Encoded protein: CASSLRRPGELFF.

J is TRBJ2-5 and V is TRBV7-2; 11 nucleotides line up with TRBD2. V was pared by 5 bases and J by 0 bases, with 5 bases of the junction left unmatched. The CDR3 extends over 16 amino acids. The V gene's germline CDR1 is SGHTA and CDR2 FQGNSA. As DNA, the CDR3 is TGTGCCAGCAGCGGGACTAGCGGAGGGTACCAAGAGACCCAGTACTTC. It yields the protein CASSGTSGGYQETQYF.

The rearrangement links TRBV9 to TRBJ2-7, with 15 positions matching TRBD2. From germline, CDR1 is SGDLS and CDR2 YYNGEE. V dropped 4 bases and J dropped 5; count of bases not matched to a gene: 7. CDR3 length: 16 amino acids. The CDR3 reads CASSSGTSGRIDEQYF. The CDR3 coding sequence is TGTGCCAGCAGCTCCGGGACTAGCGGGAGGATCGACGAGCAGTACTTC.

The rearrangement links TRBV18 to TRBJ2-1; D may correspond to TRBD1 or TRBD2 (5 bases each). V was shortened by 4 bases and J by 9 bases, with 13 bases between the two germline ends. CDR1 and CDR2 from the germline V gene are KGHSH and LQKENI. CDR3 length: 13 amino acids. CDR3 region: CASSLLEGSEQFF. CDR3 nucleotide sequence: TGTGCCAGCTCACTACTAGAGGGGAGTGAGCAGTTCTTC.

The chain employs TRBV19 and TRBJ1-2, with a tentative D call TRBD1 (5 bases). The CDR3 has 16 residues. Trimming cost V 3 bases and J 3 bases, with 17 bases left between them. Germline V lookup: CDR1 LNHDA, CDR2 SQIVND (reference sequence). CDR3: CASSIFSEGFDYGYTF. As DNA, the CDR3 is TGTGCCAGTAGTATCTTTTCAGAGGGGTTCGACTATGGCTACACCTTC. The full variable domain, in which reference TRBV19 and TRBJ1-2 provide the parts outside the CDR3, is DGGITQSPKYLFRKEGQNVTLSCEQNLNHDAMYWYRQDPGQGLRLIYYSQIVNDFQKGDIAEGYSVSREKKESFPLTVTSAQKNPTAFYLCASSIFSEGFDYGYTFGSGTRLTVV.

The chain carries TRBV2 and TRBJ2-7; 7 bases fit TRBD1. V gave up 1 base and J gave up 4 bases; unmatched junction bases: 7. The CDR3 contains 15 residues. Germline V gene lookup returns CDR1 SNHLY and CDR2 FYNNEI. The CDR3 sequence: CASSEVQGVTYEQYF. The CDR3 DNA sequence: TGTGCCAGCAGTGAAGTTCAGGGGGTAACTTACGAGCAGTACTTC.

This chain links TRBV5-6 with TRBJ2-3; D is unclear. The CDR3 loop spans 13 amino acids. CDR1 and CDR2 from the germline V gene are SGHDT and YYEEEE. The V and J ends lost 8 bases and 4 bases respectively, with 14 bases between them. CDR3 in amino acids: CASSALAADTQYF. Written as DNA, the CDR3 is TGTGCCAGTTCGGCTTTGGCGGCAGATACGCAGTATTTT.